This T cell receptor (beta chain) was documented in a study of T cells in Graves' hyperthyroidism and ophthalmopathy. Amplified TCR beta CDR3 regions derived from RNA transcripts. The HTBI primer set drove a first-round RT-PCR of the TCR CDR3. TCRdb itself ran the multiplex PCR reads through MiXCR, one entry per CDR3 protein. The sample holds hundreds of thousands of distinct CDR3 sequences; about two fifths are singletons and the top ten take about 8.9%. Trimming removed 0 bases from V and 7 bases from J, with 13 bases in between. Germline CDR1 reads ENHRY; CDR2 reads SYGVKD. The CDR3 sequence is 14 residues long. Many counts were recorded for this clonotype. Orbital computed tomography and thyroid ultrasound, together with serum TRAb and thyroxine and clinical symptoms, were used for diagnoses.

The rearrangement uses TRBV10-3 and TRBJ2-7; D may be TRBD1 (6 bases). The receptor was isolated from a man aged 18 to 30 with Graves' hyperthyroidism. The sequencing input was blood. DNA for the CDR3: TGTGCCATCAGTGAGTCCAGGGGTTTTCGTGAGCAGTACTTC. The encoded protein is CAISESRGFREQYF.